The 11 T cell receptor beta chains listed next were all sequenced from one sample in a study of OX40 agonist ivuxolimab in advanced cancers. The repertoire was sequenced with immunoSEQ multiplex PCR; TCRdb's copy has only in-frame clones and lacks some. The sample shows 43,000 or so clones, approximately 83% of them seen only once. Sequencing was performed on CD4+ or CD8+ T cells sorted from blood, taken in a trial of the OX40 agonist ivuxolimab. The receptors come from an adult with an advanced solid tumor such as melanoma, head and neck, liver or kidney cancer.

The chain uses TRBV30 and TRBJ1-2; D unclear. CDR1 and CDR2 (germline): GTSNPN, SVGIG (reference sequence). The V end lost 0 bases, the J end lost 7 bases, and 12 bases lay between the germline ends. This CDR3 has 13 amino acids. CDR3 sequence: CAWSVREWVGYTF. CDR3 sequence (DNA): TGTGCCTGGAGTGTAAGGGAGTGGGTTGGCTACACCTTC.

This rearrangement joins TRBV2 to TRBJ2-3, with 12 bases lining up with TRBD2. Looked up from germline, CDR1 is SNHLY and CDR2 is FYNNEI. V was pared by 9 bases and J by 4 bases, with 8 bases of the junction left unmatched. CDR3 size: 15 residues. CDR3: CASHRLAGDSDTQYF. In nucleotides, the CDR3 is TGTGCCAGTCATCGACTAGCGGGGGATTCAGATACGCAGTATTTT.

J is TRBJ2-7 and V is TRBV10-1, with no clear D. V was pared by 3 bases and J by 4 bases, with 10 bases between. In germline, CDR1 is WNHNN, CDR2 SYGVQD (reference sequence). The CDR3 length is 13 residues. The CDR3 bases are TGCGCCAGCAGTGAATATAGAGAGTACGAGCAGTACTTC. Translated, it gives CASSEYREYEQYF.

The count of this clone is one. The genes are TRBV10-3 and TRBJ1-4, with D tentatively TRBD1 (5 bases). Germline loops: CDR1 ENHRY, CDR2 SYGVKD. The germline V and J ends were trimmed by 4 bases and 7 bases, with 19 bases remaining between them. The CDR3 runs 16 residues. DNA of the CDR3: TGTGCCATCAGTGGAGGGGCCGAGGGGAGGGGTGAAAAACTGTTTTTT. Translated: CAISGGAEGRGEKLFF.

The rearrangement uses TRBV5-1 and TRBJ2-1, with TRBD1 identical over 11 bases. V gave up 0 bases and J gave up 10 bases; unmatched junction bases: 6. The CDR3 totals 15 residues. The V gene's germline CDR1 is SGHRS and CDR2 YFSETQ. The CDR3 DNA follows: TGCGCCAGCAGCTTGGAGGGACAGGGGGTTAGGGAGCAGTTCTTC. Translation gives CASSLEGQGVREQFF.

The chain has TRBV5-6 and TRBJ2-7, with TRBD1 as a possible D gene (7 bases). There are 14 residues in the CDR3. The V end lost 4 bases, the J end lost 4 bases, and 15 bases lay between the germline ends. Germline loops: CDR1 SGHDT, CDR2 YYEEEE. The CDR3, as DNA: TGTGCCAGCAGCCCCGGAGGGGGCGCTTACGAGCAGTACTTC. Its protein product is CASSPGGGAYEQYF.

J is TRBJ2-7 and V is TRBV6-1; TRBD2 is a possible D gene (6 bases). The germline CDR1 and CDR2 sequences are MNHNS and SASEGT. The V end lost 8 bases, the J end lost 3 bases, and 17 bases lay between the germline ends. The CDR3 contains 14 residues. CDR3: CASAEGGTHYEQYF. The CDR3, as DNA: TGTGCCAGCGCGGAGGGCGGGACTCACTACGAGCAGTACTTC.

The chain recombines TRBV5-6 with TRBJ2-7; 7 positions match TRBD1. Unmatched junction bases numbered 10, after V lost 2 bases and J lost 2 bases. This CDR3 contains 16 residues. Germline V gives CDR1 SGHDT, CDR2 YYEEEE. The DNA for the CDR3 is TGTGCCAGCAGCTTTCGGCCCCGGCAGGGGGCCTACGAGCAGTACTTC. It codes for CASSFRPRQGAYEQYF. Based on the CDR3 plus reference TRBV5-6 and TRBJ2-7, the full variable domain is DAGVTQSPTHLIKTRGQQVTLRCSPKSGHDTVSWYQQALGQGPQFIFQYYEEEERQRGNFPDRFSGHQFPNYSSELNVNALLLGDSALYLCASSFRPRQGAYEQYFGPGTRLTVT.

The chain is built from TRBV19 and TRBJ2-3, with 7 positions matching TRBD1. The length of the CDR3 is 15 residues. The germline gives CDR1 LNHDA, CDR2 SQIVND (reference sequence). Trimming at V came to 10 bases and at J to 0 bases, leaving 10 bases not matched to a gene. The CDR3 reads CATEPGQPSTDTQYF. CDR3 bases: TGTGCCACGGAGCCGGGACAGCCTAGCACAGATACGCAGTATTTT. The variable domain in full, with the rest retrieved from reference TRBV19 and TRBJ2-3, is DGGITQSPKYLFRKEGQNVTLSCEQNLNHDAMYWYRQDPGQGLRLIYYSQIVNDFQKGDIAEGYSVSREKKESFPLTVTSAQKNPTAFYLCATEPGQPSTDTQYFGPGTRLTVL.

V is TRBV7-9 and J is TRBJ1-5, with D maybe TRBD1 (5 bases). The V end lost 1 base, the J end lost 0 bases, and 13 bases lay between the germline ends. The CDR3 contains 17 residues. CDR1 and CDR2 (germline): SEHNR, FQNEAQ (reference sequence). The DNA of the CDR3 is TGTGCCAGCAGCTTAGGCGGGGCAGCTCATAGCAATCAGCCCCAGCATTTT. This gives the protein CASSLGGAAHSNQPQHF.

This chain connects TRBV5-1 to TRBJ2-3; D call uncertain. Germline V gene data show CDR1 as SGHRS and CDR2 as YFSETQ. The CDR3 has 14 residues. V was clipped by 6 bases and J by 3 bases, with 14 bases between them. CDR3 in amino acids: CASTDTRSTDTQYF. Written as DNA, the CDR3 is TGCGCCAGCACGGATACACGATCGACAGATACGCAGTATTTT.